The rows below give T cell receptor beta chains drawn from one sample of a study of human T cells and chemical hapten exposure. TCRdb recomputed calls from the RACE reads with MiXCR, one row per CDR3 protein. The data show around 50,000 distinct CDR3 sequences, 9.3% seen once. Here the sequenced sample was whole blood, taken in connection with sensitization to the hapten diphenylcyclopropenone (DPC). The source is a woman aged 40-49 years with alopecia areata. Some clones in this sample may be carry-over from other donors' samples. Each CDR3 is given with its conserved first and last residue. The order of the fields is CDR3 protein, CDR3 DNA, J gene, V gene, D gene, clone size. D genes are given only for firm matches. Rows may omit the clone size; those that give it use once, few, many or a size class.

CDR3: CASSDMATAGNTIYF
DNA: TGTGCCAGCAGTGATATGGCGACCGCTGGAAACACCATATATTTT
J: TRBJ1-3
V: TRBV25-1
D: .
size: many

CDR3: CASSTGTGNEAFF
DNA: TGTGCCAGCAGTACCGGGACGGGGAATGAAGCTTTCTTT
J: TRBJ1-1
V: TRBV6-5
D: .
size: many

CDR3: CASSLQRGQPQHF
DNA: TGTGCCAGCAGCTTACAGCGGGGTCAGCCCCAGCATTTT
J: TRBJ1-5
V: TRBV7-2
D: .
size: many

CDR3: CASLNRESSPLHF
DNA: TGTGCCAGCCTTAACAGGGAAAGCTCACCCCTCCACTTT
J: TRBJ1-6
V: TRBV6-6
D: .
size: few

CDR3: CASSHLLRGQDSGANVLTF
DNA: TGCGCCAGCAGCCATTTATTACGGGGACAAGATTCTGGGGCCAACGTCCTGACTTTC
J: TRBJ2-6
V: TRBV4-3
D: .
size: many

CDR3: CASSLERLAGYNEQFF
DNA: TGTGCCAGCAGCTTAGAAAGACTAGCGGGATACAATGAGCAGTTCTTC
J: TRBJ2-1
V: TRBV7-2
D: TRBD2
size: many

CDR3: CASSYSEAETQYF
DNA: TGTGCCAGCAGTTACTCTGAGGCGGAGACCCAGTACTTC
J: TRBJ2-5
V: TRBV6-2/TRBV6-3
D: .
size: many

CDR3: CASSLGGGRNSPLHF
DNA: TGTGCCAGCAGCTTAGGAGGCGGACGGAATTCACCCCTCCACTTT
J: TRBJ1-6
V: TRBV7-9
D: .
size: many

CDR3: CASSEQGASNQPQHF
DNA: TGTGCCAGCAGCGAACAGGGGGCTAGCAATCAGCCCCAGCATTTT
J: TRBJ1-5
V: TRBV6-1
D: TRBD1
size: .

CDR3: CASSLGTVAYNEQFF
DNA: TGTGCCAGCAGCCTCGGCACCGTGGCCTACAATGAGCAGTTCTTC
J: TRBJ2-1
V: TRBV11-2
D: .
size: .

CDR3: CASSLTANPYEQYF
DNA: TGCGCCAGCAGCTTGACAGCTAACCCCTACGAGCAGTACTTC
J: TRBJ2-7
V: TRBV5-1
D: .
size: many

CDR3: CAIGWGVEGSAFF
DNA: TGTGCCATCGGGTGGGGAGTAGAGGGGAGCGCTTTCTTT
J: TRBJ1-1
V: TRBV10-3
D: .
size: many

CDR3: CASSPGLAGEDDEQFF
DNA: TGTGCCAGCAGTCCCGGACTAGCGGGGGAGGATGATGAGCAGTTCTTC
J: TRBJ2-1
V: TRBV11-3
D: TRBD2
size: .

CDR3: CASSPSRRTDTQYF
DNA: TGCGCCAGCAGCCCGTCGCGGCGCACAGATACGCAGTATTTT
J: TRBJ2-3
V: TRBV5-1
D: .
size: few

CDR3: CASSLGLARETQYF
DNA: TGTGCCAGCAGCCTTGGACTAGCCCGAGAGACCCAGTACTTC
J: TRBJ2-5
V: TRBV7-6
D: TRBD2
size: few

CDR3: CAWSVERGEQFF
DNA: TGTGCCTGGAGTGTAGAGCGGGGTGAGCAGTTCTTC
J: TRBJ2-1
V: TRBV30
D: TRBD2
size: many

CDR3: CSVTSGTVNTGELFF
DNA: TGCAGCGTTACCTCCGGGACGGTGAACACCGGGGAGCTGTTTTTT
J: TRBJ2-2
V: TRBV29-1
D: .
size: many

CDR3: CASSQGGTVVRGYTF
DNA: TGTGCCAGCAGCCAAGGAGGGACAGTCGTGCGCGGCTACACCTTC
J: TRBJ1-2
V: TRBV3-1
D: TRBD1
size: many

CDR3: CATLPDSSYNEQFF
DNA: TGTGCCACTCTTCCGGACAGCTCCTACAATGAGCAGTTCTTC
J: TRBJ2-1
V: TRBV28
D: .
size: many

CDR3: CASSLATGFGEQYF
DNA: TGCGCCAGCAGCTTGGCCACAGGGTTTGGCGAGCAGTACTTC
J: TRBJ2-7
V: TRBV5-1
D: .
size: many

CDR3: CASSLARTGSPYEQYF
DNA: TGTGCCAGCAGCTTAGCACGGACAGGATCTCCCTACGAGCAGTACTTC
J: TRBJ2-7
V: TRBV7-9
D: TRBD1
size: many

CDR3: CASSQDRFGGTGELFF
DNA: TGCGCCAGCAGCCAAGATCGATTTGGGGGTACCGGGGAGCTGTTTTTT
J: TRBJ2-2
V: TRBV4-3
D: .
size: few

CDR3: CASSQDGWIEKLFF
DNA: TGCGCCAGCAGCCAAGATGGGTGGATTGAAAAACTGTTTTTT
J: TRBJ1-4
V: TRBV4-3
D: .
size: many

CDR3: CASSFGQGYEQYF
DNA: TGTGCCAGCAGCTTCGGACAGGGATACGAGCAGTACTTC
J: TRBJ2-7
V: TRBV7-2
D: TRBD1
size: many

CDR3: CASSLVTAIQETQYF
DNA: TGTGCCAGCAGCTTGGTGACAGCAATACAAGAGACCCAGTACTTC
J: TRBJ2-5
V: TRBV7-9
D: .
size: many

CDR3: CASSQDGSHYGYTF
DNA: TGTGCCAGCAGCCAAGACGGGAGTCACTATGGCTACACCTTC
J: TRBJ1-2
V: TRBV14
D: .
size: .

CDR3: CASSFDRAGANVLTF
DNA: TGTGCCAGCAGTTTCGACCGGGCTGGGGCCAACGTCCTGACTTTC
J: TRBJ2-6
V: TRBV6-5
D: .
size: .

CDR3: CASSLSGTSNTGELFF
DNA: TGTGCCAGCAGCTTATCCGGGACATCGAACACCGGGGAGCTGTTTTTT
J: TRBJ2-2
V: TRBV11-2
D: .
size: .

CDR3: CASSPRGSYNSPLHF
DNA: TGTGCCAGCAGTCCCAGGGGTTCCTATAATTCACCCCTCCACTTT
J: TRBJ1-6
V: TRBV28
D: .
size: many

CDR3: CASSQVDRDHQPQHF
DNA: TGCGCCAGCAGCCAAGTGGACAGGGACCATCAGCCCCAGCATTTT
J: TRBJ1-5
V: TRBV4-1
D: TRBD1
size: .

CDR3: CSARAPGQSPYEQYF
DNA: TGCAGTGCTAGAGCCCCCGGACAGTCGCCCTACGAGCAGTACTTC
J: TRBJ2-7
V: TRBV20-1
D: .
size: few

CDR3: CASVLQVDTDTQYF
DNA: TGTGCCAGCGTCCTGCAGGTTGACACAGATACGCAGTATTTT
J: TRBJ2-3
V: TRBV5-5
D: .
size: once

CDR3: CASSYISGGAGGTQYF
DNA: TGTGCCAGCAGTTACATAAGCGGGGGGGCCGGCGGTACGCAGTATTTT
J: TRBJ2-3
V: TRBV6-2/TRBV6-3
D: TRBD2
size: few

CDR3: CSARDGGSYNEQFF
DNA: TGCAGTGCTAGAGATGGTGGCTCCTACAATGAGCAGTTCTTC
J: TRBJ2-1
V: TRBV20-1
D: .
size: .

CDR3: CSARDMGGQGHQPQHF
DNA: TGCAGTGCTAGAGATATGGGGGGACAGGGACATCAGCCCCAGCATTTT
J: TRBJ1-5
V: TRBV20-1
D: TRBD1
size: many

CDR3: CASSQGTDNQPQHF
DNA: TGTGCCAGCAGCCAAGGGACAGATAATCAGCCCCAGCATTTT
J: TRBJ1-5
V: TRBV3-1
D: .
size: few

CDR3: CVSSGQRDIQYF
DNA: TGTGTCAGCTCGGGGCAGAGAGACATTCAGTACTTC
J: TRBJ2-4
V: TRBV18
D: .
size: .

CDR3: CASSSTGEYTEAFF
DNA: TGTGCCAGCAGTTCGACAGGGGAGTACACTGAAGCTTTCTTT
J: TRBJ1-1
V: TRBV28
D: TRBD1
size: .

CDR3: CSARERGTKNIQYF
DNA: TGCAGTGCTAGAGAGCGGGGGACCAAAAACATTCAGTACTTC
J: TRBJ2-4
V: TRBV20-1
D: TRBD2
size: many

CDR3: CASSEGWGFRSYF
DNA: TGTGCCAGCAGTGAAGGGTGGGGGTTTAGAAGTTACTTC
J: TRBJ2-4
V: TRBV25-1
D: .
size: .

CDR3: CASSSSTLGTPGSYNEQFF
DNA: TGTGCCAGCAGTTCGTCCACGCTCGGGACACCTGGTTCCTACAATGAGCAGTTCTTC
J: TRBJ2-1
V: TRBV6-2/TRBV6-3
D: .
size: .

CDR3: CASKSSPGQASYGYTF
DNA: TGTGCCAGCAAGTCGTCTCCGGGACAGGCCTCTTATGGCTACACCTTC
J: TRBJ1-2
V: TRBV5-6
D: TRBD1
size: many

CDR3: CASGLGFRDTQYF
DNA: TGTGCTAGTGGTTTGGGATTCAGAGATACGCAGTATTTT
J: TRBJ2-3
V: TRBV12-5
D: .
size: few

CDR3: CASSQLIGAFGELFF
DNA: TGCGCCAGCAGCCAGCTGATAGGGGCGTTCGGGGAGCTGTTTTTT
J: TRBJ2-2
V: TRBV4-3
D: .
size: many

CDR3: CASSVYTGGYEQYF
DNA: TGTGCCAGCAGCGTATATACAGGGGGTTACGAGCAGTACTTC
J: TRBJ2-7
V: TRBV9
D: TRBD1
size: many

CDR3: CSVLQGLAGERTSTDTQYF
DNA: TGCAGCGTTCTCCAGGGACTAGCGGGGGAACGAACTAGCACAGATACGCAGTATTTT
J: TRBJ2-3
V: TRBV29-1
D: TRBD2
size: medium-sized

CDR3: CASSWEGLNTDTQYF
DNA: TGCGCCAGCAGCTGGGAGGGACTGAACACAGATACGCAGTATTTT
J: TRBJ2-3
V: TRBV5-1
D: TRBD2
size: few

CDR3: CATGASYEQYF
DNA: TGTGCCACCGGGGCTAGCTACGAGCAGTACTTC
J: TRBJ2-7
V: TRBV2
D: .
size: many

CDR3: CASSPPTAATYEQYF
DNA: TGTGCCAGCTCACCACCCACAGCCGCCACCTACGAGCAGTACTTC
J: TRBJ2-7
V: TRBV18
D: .
size: few

CDR3: CSARFPNTGELFF
DNA: TGCAGTGCTAGATTCCCGAACACCGGGGAGCTGTTTTTT
J: TRBJ2-2
V: TRBV20-1
D: .
size: many

CDR3: CASLGGANTEAFF
DNA: TGTGCCAGCCTAGGGGGCGCGAACACTGAAGCTTTCTTT
J: TRBJ1-1
V: TRBV28
D: TRBD1
size: many

CDR3: CASSYGTSVAEQFF
DNA: TGTGCCAGCAGTTACGGGACTAGCGTGGCTGAGCAGTTCTTC
J: TRBJ2-1
V: TRBV6-5
D: TRBD2
size: many

CDR3: CASSLTGDRVGTEAFF
DNA: TGTGCCAGCAGCTTAACGGGAGACAGGGTGGGCACTGAAGCTTTCTTT
J: TRBJ1-1
V: TRBV7-3
D: TRBD1
size: many

CDR3: CASSRGLAAYEQYF
DNA: TGTGCCAGCAGCAGGGGCCTGGCGGCCTACGAGCAGTACTTC
J: TRBJ2-7
V: TRBV6-1
D: .
size: many

CDR3: CASKEQGSIVTGELFF
DNA: TGTGCCAGCAAAGAACAGGGGTCCATAGTGACCGGGGAGCTGTTTTTT
J: TRBJ2-2
V: TRBV6-5
D: TRBD1
size: many